A single sample is the source of the 8 T cell receptor beta chains below, sequenced in a study of T cell responses to AZD1222 COVID-19 vaccine. The assay was immunoSEQ multiplex PCR, and TCRdb's table has in-frame clones only and misses some. The sample has 150,000 to 200,000 clones; just over 90% are singletons. Sequencing used peripheral blood, obtained 28 days after the second AZD1222 dose. The receptors come from an adult who received the AZD1222 COVID-19 vaccine.

This chain links TRBV5-4 with TRBJ2-7; D possibly corresponds to TRBD1 (6 bases). This CDR3 region has 14 residues. Trimming removed 4 bases at V and 2 bases at J, with 13 bases between. Germline V gene lookup returns CDR1 SGHNT and CDR2 YYREEE (reference sequence). In DNA form, the CDR3 reads TGTGCCAGCAGCGGCAAACCAGGGGCCTACGAGCAGTACTTC. It codes for CASSGKPGAYEQYF.

The chain is built from TRBV28 and TRBJ1-2; possibly TRBD1 for D (5 bases). Trimming cost V 11 bases and J 7 bases, with 17 bases left between them. The CDR3 has 12 residues. CDR1 is MDHEN, CDR2 SYDVKM, per germline. As DNA, the CDR3 is TGTGCCTGCGCCGGGACGCTCATTGGCTACACCTTC. It is translated as CACAGTLIGYTF.

The chain combines TRBV24-1 with TRBJ2-3, with D unresolved. The germline V and J ends were trimmed by 4 bases and 4 bases, with 11 bases remaining between them. This CDR3 region has 14 residues. Germline CDR1 is KGHDR and CDR2 is SFDVKD. CDR3 in amino acids: CATSEPTGSDTQYF. CDR3 DNA: TGTGCCACCAGTGAGCCCACTGGGTCAGATACGCAGTATTTT.

The V gene is TRBV10-2, the J gene TRBJ2-7, with 9 bases matching TRBD1. In germline, CDR1 is WSHSY, CDR2 SAAADI. This CDR3 region has 15 residues. With 3 bases clipped from V and 1 base from J, the junction kept 4 bases outside the gene matches. DNA for the CDR3: TGCGCCAGCAGTGACCGGGACAGGGTGTCCTACGAGCAGTACTTC. Protein product: CASSDRDRVSYEQYF.

V is TRBV10-2 and J is TRBJ1-6; 11 nucleotides line up with TRBD1. Germline loops: CDR1 WSHSY, CDR2 SAAADI. V shed 6 bases, J shed 7 bases, and the junction held 11 bases outside the gene matches. This CDR3 spans 17 amino acids. The CDR3: CASRDTQGTGGNSPLHF. The CDR3 bases are TGCGCCAGCAGGGATACCCAAGGGACAGGGGGGAATTCACCCCTCCACTTT.

The rearrangement joins TRBV30 to TRBJ1-2; TRBD1 is a possible D gene (5 bases). The CDR3 runs to 15 residues. V was pared by 0 bases and J by 0 bases, with 11 bases between. Germline V CDR1 and CDR2: GTSNPN, SVGIG (reference sequence). CDR3 protein: CAWSVGPGSNYGYTF. CDR3 bases: TGTGCCTGGAGTGTGGGACCAGGGTCTAACTATGGCTACACCTTC.

The chain employs TRBV7-8 and TRBJ1-2; D remains unclear. The CDR3 sequence is 12 residues long. The V and J ends lost 4 bases and 0 bases respectively, with 3 bases between them. Germline V gene data show CDR1 as SGHVS and CDR2 as FQNEAQ. The CDR3 protein is CASSSTNYGYTF. Here the CDR3 DNA reads TGTGCCAGCAGCTCCACTAACTATGGCTACACCTTC.

The V gene is TRBV5-1, the J gene TRBJ2-1; a weak D match, TRBD2 (5 bases). Trimming took 0 bases from V and 8 from J, leaving 12 bases between them. Germline V lookup: CDR1 SGHRS, CDR2 YFSETQ. This CDR3 is 14 amino acids long. Here the CDR3 DNA reads TGCGCCAGCAGCTTGGGAAACGGGATTCATGAGCAGTTCTTC. Translation gives CASSLGNGIHEQFF.